The clone carrying this TCR beta chain was detected ten times or more. Its antigen is not known. The 5'RACE template-switching step produced TCR cDNA and added a universal primer site and UMIs. TCRdb re-analysed the 5' RACE reads in MiXCR, keeping a single row per CDR3 protein. In the table there are around 350,000 distinct CDR3 sequences, about 6% of which are singletons. These data belong to a study of T cells after yellow fever vaccination. Study-level results: Booster samples showed a return of most primary-vaccination clones (approximately 96% CD4, about 85% CD8). The study noted that FACS-sorted repertoires could contain abundant clonotypes contaminating from the bulk population.

The sequencing used PBMCs, collected 5 days after the yellow fever booster vaccination. The clonotype comes from a man aged 25-45 years who received the YFV17D yellow fever vaccine.

DNA for the CDR3: TGCGCCAGCAGCCAAGATGGACAGGGCACCGGGGAGCTGTTTTTT. It codes for CASSQDGQGTGELFF. The chain is built from TRBV4-1 and TRBJ2-2; the match to TRBD1 covers 8 bases. The V segment lost 0 bases and the J segment 4 bases; nucleotides outside the gene matches: 1. CDR1 and CDR2 (germline): MGHRA, YSYEKL. This CDR3 spans 15 amino acids.